The 15 T cell receptor beta chains below come from one sample, sequenced in a study of T cells in Graves' hyperthyroidism and ophthalmopathy. TCR beta CDR3 sequences were amplified from RNA transcripts. The TCR CDR3 first-round RT-PCR relied on the HTBI primer set. A single record per CDR3 protein comes from TCRdb applying MiXCR to the multiplex PCR reads. The repertoire consists of 750,000 to 900,000 distinct CDR3 sequences, with roughly 37% occurring once and the leading ten covering approximately 8.7%. The sample taken for sequencing was blood. Receptor source: a man between 18 and 35 years old with Graves' hyperthyroidism.

This clonotype showed up just a few times. The chain combines TRBV4-2 with TRBJ2-7; perhaps TRBD1 as D (5 bases). The CDR3 extends over 15 amino acids. The V and J ends lost 1 base and 2 bases respectively, with 12 bases between them. Germline lookup yields CDR1 LGHNA and CDR2 YNFKEQ. The CDR3 DNA is TGTGCCAGCAGCCAAGGGGGCAGCCCCACCTACGAGCAGTACTTC. Amino acid sequence: CASSQGGSPTYEQYF.

This clonotype was observed a few times. The V gene is TRBV6-6, the J gene TRBJ1-6, with no clear D. CDR1 and CDR2 (germline): MNHNY, SVGAGI (reference sequence). Trimming pared 2 bases from V and 8 bases from J, leaving 16 bases between. This CDR3 contains 16 residues. CDR3 in amino acids: CASSYPGRQVDSPLHF. DNA of the CDR3: TGTGCCAGCAGTTACCCCGGGAGGCAGGTCGATTCACCCCTCCACTTT.

This clonotype was recorded at least ten times. The rearrangement uses TRBV29-1 and TRBJ1-3; D gene uncertain. This CDR3 is built from 12 residues. The germline V gene encodes CDR1 SQVTM and CDR2 ANQGSEA. The ends were cut back, 5 bases at V and 0 bases at J, with 5 bases in the middle. The CDR3, as DNA: TGCAGCGTTTTGGTCTCTGGAAACACCATATATTTT. Translation: CSVLVSGNTIYF.

The rearrangement joins TRBV20-1 to TRBJ2-7; the D is unclear. Trimming removed 6 bases from V and 4 bases from J, with 16 bases in between. The CDR3 contains 13 residues. CDR1 and CDR2 from the germline V gene are DFQATT and SNEGSKA (reference sequence). The CDR3 coding sequence is TGCAGTGCGGTAGCTACGAGCCTATACGAGCAGTACTTC. As protein: CSAVATSLYEQYF.

J is TRBJ1-5 and V is TRBV6-5; the match to TRBD1 covers 12 bases. The length of the CDR3 is 16 residues. Germline trimming cut 6 bases from V and 11 bases from J; bases unmatched to any gene: 14. Germline CDR1 reads MNHEY; CDR2 reads SVGAGI. The DNA for the CDR3 is TGTGCCAGCAGAACGCCGGGACAGGGGGCAGGAGAGACCCAGCATTTT. Encoded protein: CASRTPGQGAGETQHF.

This rearrangement joins TRBV29-1 to TRBJ2-7; 7 bases are a match to TRBD1. The trim removed 6 bases at V and 2 bases at J, leaving 7 bases unmatched. Germline CDR1 and CDR2: SQVTM and ANQGSEA. The CDR3 sequence is 13 residues long. The CDR3 reads CSVADRDAYEQYF. CDR3 in DNA: TGCAGCGTCGCCGACAGGGACGCCTACGAGCAGTACTTC.

This clonotype was counted ten times or more. The gene calls are TRBV29-1 and TRBJ1-1, with 7 bases lining up with TRBD1. There are 15 residues in the CDR3. V trimming: 5 bases; J trimming: 0 bases; junction bases outside the gene matches: 9. CDR1 is SQVTM and CDR2 is ANQGSEA in the germline V gene. The CDR3 nucleotides are TGCAGCGTTTACCCCAAGGACAGGTTGAACACTGAAGCTTTCTTT. Translating gives CSVYPKDRLNTEAFF.

This clonotype has more than one count but fewer than ten. The chain links TRBV13 to TRBJ2-7, with 8 bases that match TRBD1. Germline trimming cut 3 bases from V and 1 base from J; bases unmatched to any gene: 5. The CDR3 totals 15 residues. From germline, CDR1 is PRHDT and CDR2 FYEKMQ (reference sequence). The CDR3 here is CASSLQGQASYEQYF. The CDR3 nucleotides are TGTGCCAGCAGCTTGCAGGGACAGGCTTCCTACGAGCAGTACTTC.

The V and J genes are TRBV7-9 and TRBJ2-7; D perhaps matches TRBD2 (7 bases). The germline V gene has CDR1 SEHNR and CDR2 FQNEAQ (reference sequence). V dropped 8 bases and J dropped 1 base, with 15 bases sitting between them. The CDR3 totals 14 residues. The CDR3 is CASEGEGGSYEQYF. DNA of the CDR3: TGTGCCAGCGAAGGGGAGGGGGGTTCCTACGAGCAGTACTTC.

This clonotype was observed many times. The chain recombines TRBV12-3 or TRBV12-4 with TRBJ1-1, with D uncertain. The CDR3 covers 13 residues. Trimming took off 1 base at V and 1 base at J, with 4 bases between the two ends. CDR3 DNA: TGTGCCAGCAGTTTAGATGAGAACACTGAAGCTTTCTTT. It translates to CASSLDENTEAFF.

With regard to this clonotype: An end of the junction differs from the germline gene, which may be a read error. This chain links TRBV11-2 with TRBJ2-5; a weak D match, TRBD2 (6 bases). CDR3 length equals 14 residues. Germline CDR1 is SGHAT and CDR2 is FQNNGV. In DNA, the CDR3 is TGTGCCAGCAGTTTCACTGACAGTCGGGAGACCCAGTCCTTC. Encoded protein: CASSFTDSRETQSF.

The chain has TRBV20-1 and TRBJ1-6; the D gene is possibly TRBD1 (6 bases). V was pared by 6 bases and J by 0 bases, with 12 bases between. The CDR3 length is 15 residues. Germline V gives CDR1 DFQATT, CDR2 SNEGSKA (reference sequence). CDR3 residues: CSAPTGSSYNSPLHF. The CDR3 DNA reads TGCAGTGCCCCAACAGGGAGCTCCTATAATTCACCCCTCCACTTT.

This chain joins TRBV6-5 and TRBJ1-2; D is undetermined. The CDR3 consists of 13 residues. CDR1 is MNHEY, CDR2 SVGAGI, per germline. The V end lost 5 bases, the J end lost 8 bases, and 15 bases lay between the germline ends. The CDR3 nucleotides read TGTGCCAGCAGTGAGGGCAGCAGGTCCGGCTACACCTTC. The encoded protein is CASSEGSRSGYTF.

Turning to this clonotype: The CDR3 carries no conserved terminal phenylalanine or tryptophan, so it likely arises from a read error. The chain links TRBV6-5 to TRBJ1-1, with D possibly being TRBD1 (6 bases). Germline CDR1 is MNHEY and CDR2 is SVGAGI. The CDR3 is 15 amino acids. In DNA form, the CDR3 reads TGTGCCATCAGTTACTCCAGGGACATGAACACTGAAGCTTTCCTT. Translated, it gives CAISYSRDMNTEAFL.

Notes on this clonotype: A clone one base away is much larger, so this may be a read error. The chain has TRBV29-1 and TRBJ1-2; 9 bases match TRBD1. CDR3 size: 10 residues. In germline, CDR1 is SQVTM, CDR2 ANQGSEA. DNA of the CDR3: TGCGGCGTTTCGACAGGGGGGGACACCTTC. It is translated as CGVSTGGDTF.